This T cell receptor beta chain derives from a study of identical twins. All donors were healthy Caucasians. Points from the study as a whole: Invariant MAIT and iNKT cells could partly confound zero-insertion analyses.

Germline trimming cut 7 bases from V and 0 bases from J; bases unmatched to any gene: 18. The germline CDR1 and CDR2 sequences are DFQATT and SNEGSKA (reference sequence). The CDR3 loop spans 19 amino acids. This clonotype was recorded at least ten times. Its antigen is unknown. It was template switching that added a universal primer site, and there were unique molecular identifiers on the cDNA. MiXCR, applied by TCRdb to the 5' RACE reads, yields one record per CDR3 protein. The table records 250,000 to 300,000 distinct CDR3 sequences, 6.5% to 9.5% of them present only once. These sequences were also reported in another study, on yellow fever vaccine responses in identical twins.

The clonotype originates from a woman between 18 and 30 years old in good health. Sequenced: CD8+ T cells sorted from blood. This chain links TRBV20-1 with TRBJ2-1; 10 nucleotides agree with TRBD2. This CDR3 reads CSVILDAGGTSASYNEQFF. The CDR3 region has the DNA TGCAGTGTAATTCTGGATGCTGGGGGGACTAGCGCCTCCTACAATGAGCAGTTCTTC.